Each of the 9 T cell receptor beta chains below was sequenced from the same sample in a study of beta chain features in type 1 diabetes. Every bit of the isolated RNA underwent reverse transcription, so sequencing read expressed TCRB transcripts. Method: immunoSEQ multiplex PCR; TCRdb's copy keeps in-frame clones and lacks some. The data hold about 240,000 clones, with approximately 15% observed a single time. Points from the study as a whole: Shorter TCRB CDR3s, moderately but significantly so, were found in Type 1 diabetes patients in all four CD4+ subsets.

No cognate antigen is known for these TCRs. Sequencing used naive CD4+ T cells from blood. The receptors originated from a man aged 25 to 40 with type 1 diabetes.

This clone came up a few times. The V and J genes are TRBV5-1 and TRBJ2-7; TRBD2 aligns across 7 bases. V shed 0 bases, J shed 3 bases, and the junction held 3 bases outside the gene matches. This CDR3 comprises 14 residues. The V gene's germline CDR1 is SGHRS and CDR2 YFSETQ. CDR3 coding DNA: TGCGCCAGCAGCTTGGGACTAGCAGACTACGAGCAGTACTTC. This encodes CASSLGLADYEQYF. The complete variable domain, with remaining parts taken from reference TRBV5-1 and TRBJ2-7, reads KAGVTQTPRYLIKTRGQQVTLSCSPISGHRSVSWYQQTPGQGLQFLFEYFSETQRNKGNFPGRFSGRQFSNSRSEMNVSTLELGDSALYLCASSLGLADYEQYFGPGTRLTVT.

The rearrangement links TRBV5-1 to TRBJ2-6; D remains unclear. Germline-derived CDR1 and CDR2 are SGHRS and YFSETQ. Trimming pared 4 bases from V and 0 bases from J, leaving 5 bases between. This CDR3 has 14 residues. The CDR3 reads CASSQISGANVLTF. The CDR3, as DNA: TGCGCCAGCAGCCAGATCTCTGGGGCCAACGTCCTGACTTTC.

The chain carries TRBV5-6 and TRBJ2-3; weak D call: TRBD1 (6 bases). The CDR3 runs to 15 residues. The germline CDR1 and CDR2 sequences are SGHDT and YYEEEE. V was pared by 3 bases and J by 6 bases, with 17 bases between. The CDR3 protein is CASSYLGTHRDTQYF. In nucleotides, the CDR3 is TGTGCCAGCAGCTATCTCGGGACACACCGCGATACGCAGTATTTT.

The V call is TRBV5-1, the J call TRBJ1-1, with D possibly being TRBD1 (6 bases). Germline lookup yields CDR1 SGHRS and CDR2 YFSETQ. The germline V and J ends were trimmed by 4 bases and 4 bases, with 14 bases remaining between them. The CDR3 spans 14 residues. In nucleotides, the CDR3 is TGCGCCAGCAGCGACCAGGGGCGCGGCACTGAAGCTTTCTTT. Translation gives CASSDQGRGTEAFF.

The genes are TRBV6-6 and TRBJ1-2; 9 positions agree with TRBD1. Germline values: CDR1 MNHNY, CDR2 SVGAGI (reference sequence). Germline trimming cut 6 bases from V and 6 bases from J; bases unmatched to any gene: 5. This CDR3 has 13 amino acids. The CDR3 protein is CASSYDRGDGYTF. CDR3 DNA: TGTGCCAGCAGCTACGACAGGGGGGATGGCTACACCTTC.

This chain connects TRBV2 to TRBJ1-2; TRBD1 aligns across 9 bases. V lost 6 bases, J lost 7 bases, and 6 bases stayed unmatched. The CDR3 loop spans 13 amino acids. Germline V gene sequence: CDR1 SNHLY, CDR2 FYNNEI. CDR3 in amino acids: CASSLQGAIGYTF. Written as DNA, the CDR3 is TGTGCCAGCAGCCTACAGGGGGCTATTGGCTACACCTTC. Combining the CDR3 with reference TRBV2 and TRBJ1-2 gives the whole variable domain EPEVTQTPSHQVTQMGQEVILRCVPISNHLYFYWYRQILGQKVEFLVSFYNNEISEKSEIFDDQFSVERPDGSNFTLKIRSTKLEDSAMYFCASSLQGAIGYTFGSGTRLTVV.

The chain joins TRBV11-2 to TRBJ2-7; possibly TRBD1 for D (6 bases). Trimming took off 4 bases at V and 3 bases at J, with 13 bases between the two ends. CDR3 length: 14 residues. The germline V gene encodes CDR1 SGHAT and CDR2 FQNNGV. The CDR3 region has the DNA TGTGCCAGCAGCTCAGTCAGGGGTTTCTACGAGCAGTACTTC. Its translation: CASSSVRGFYEQYF.

The chain has TRBV5-4 and TRBJ1-1; 7 nucleotides align to TRBD1. Germline CDR1 reads SGHNT; CDR2 reads YYREEE (reference sequence). CDR3 length: 15 residues. J lost 1 base, V lost 4 bases, and 7 bases had no gene match. CDR3 nucleotide sequence: TGTGCCAGCAGCGCACAGGGGCCTGAGAACACTGAAGCTTTCTTT. Amino acids: CASSAQGPENTEAFF.

This clone was seen a few times. V gene TRBV29-1 combines with J gene TRBJ2-3; no reliable D call. Between the trimmed V and J ends, which lost 1 base and 4 bases, there was a span of 6 bases. Germline values: CDR1 SQVTM, CDR2 ANQGSEA. The CDR3 length is 12 residues. The CDR3 protein is CSVEVAADTQYF. CDR3 bases: TGCAGCGTTGAAGTGGCTGCAGATACGCAGTATTTT.